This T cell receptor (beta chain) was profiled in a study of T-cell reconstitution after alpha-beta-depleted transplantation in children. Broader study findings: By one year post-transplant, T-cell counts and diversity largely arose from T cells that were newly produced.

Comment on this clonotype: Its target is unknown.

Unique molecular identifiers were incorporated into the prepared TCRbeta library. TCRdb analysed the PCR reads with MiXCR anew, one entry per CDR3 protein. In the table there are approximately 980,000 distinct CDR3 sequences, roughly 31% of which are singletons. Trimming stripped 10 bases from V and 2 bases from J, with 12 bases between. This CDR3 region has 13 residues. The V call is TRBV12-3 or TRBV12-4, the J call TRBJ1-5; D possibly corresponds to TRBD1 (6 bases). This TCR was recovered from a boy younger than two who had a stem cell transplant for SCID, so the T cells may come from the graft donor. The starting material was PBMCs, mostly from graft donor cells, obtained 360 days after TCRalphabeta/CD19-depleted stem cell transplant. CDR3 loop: CATGAMGNQPQHF. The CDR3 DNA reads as TGTGCCACGGGGGCTATGGGCAATCAGCCCCAGCATTTT.